The 30 T cell receptor beta chains below were found in one sample sequenced in a study of vaccination and CD4 T cells after COVID-19. As to treatment: approximately 11-day PBMC culture with coronavirus spike peptide pools or control peptides (ViraFEST assay). Oncomine TCR Beta short-read sequencing was applied to DNA from cultured CD4+ T cells. TCRdb used MiXCR to reprocess the PCR reads, holding one entry per CDR3 protein. This sample has 13,000 or so distinct CDR3 sequences, with roughly 58% found just once. Their specific antigens are unknown. The sample comprised CD4+ T cells from blood, cultured in vitro. These receptors came from a human donor who had recovered from COVID-19.

The chain recombines TRBV27 with TRBJ2-3; unclear D gene. Trimming shortened V by 0 bases and J by 4 bases, and 2 bases separated the two germline ends. CDR3 size: 12 residues. CDR1 is MNHEY and CDR2 is SMNVEV in the germline V gene (reference sequence). DNA for the CDR3: TGTGCCAGCAGTTTATCCTCAGATACGCAGTATTTT. As protein: CASSLSSDTQYF.

The V gene is TRBV30, the J gene TRBJ2-1; 8 bases map to TRBD2. From germline, CDR1 is GTSNPN and CDR2 SVGIG (reference sequence). V was pared by 5 bases and J by 1 base, with 1 base of the junction left unmatched. This CDR3 has 13 residues. The CDR3 coding sequence is TGTGCCTGGGCTAGCGGGTCCTACAATGAGCAGTTCTTC. Translating gives CAWASGSYNEQFF. Full variable domain (remainder filled in from reference TRBV30 and TRBJ2-1): SQTIHQWPATLVQPVGSPLSLECTVEGTSNPNLYWYRQAAGRGLQLLFYSVGIGQISSEVPQNLSASRPQDRQFILSSKKLLLSDSGFYLCAWASGSYNEQFFGPGTRLTVL.

In its sample, this clonotype was seen once. This chain uses TRBV20-1 with TRBJ1-2, with D possibly TRBD1 on 6 matching bases. The CDR3 is 14 residues long. The ends were cut back, 0 bases at V and 8 bases at J, with 16 bases in the middle. Looked up from germline, CDR1 is DFQATT and CDR2 is SNEGSKA (reference sequence). CDR3 in amino acids: CSARDLRGAEGYTF. The DNA for the CDR3 is TGCAGTGCTAGAGATTTAAGGGGGGCAGAAGGCTACACCTTC.

The chain links TRBV2 to TRBJ2-2; D is ambiguous. Trimming shortened V by 10 bases and J by 4 bases, and 10 bases separated the two germline ends. Germline V gene data show CDR1 as SNHLY and CDR2 as FYNNEI. This CDR3 is built from 12 residues. The CDR3 loop reads CAKGGFTGELFF. The CDR3 nucleotides are TGTGCCAAAGGCGGCTTCACCGGGGAGCTGTTTTTT.

The genes are TRBV27 and TRBJ1-6; weak D call: TRBD1 (5 bases). This CDR3 is built from 15 residues. Germline V CDR1 and CDR2: MNHEY, SMNVEV (reference sequence). V was clipped by 5 bases and J by 10 bases, with 18 bases between them. CDR3: CASSGSQGYGSPLHF. DNA for the CDR3: TGTGCCAGCAGTGGATCCCAGGGTTACGGATCACCCCTCCACTTT.

The chain couples TRBV5-1 to TRBJ2-5; 7 bases agree with TRBD1. Unmatched junction bases numbered 14, after V lost 7 bases and J lost 5 bases. This CDR3 spans 15 amino acids. The germline gives CDR1 SGHRS, CDR2 YFSETQ. The chain's CDR3 is CASANPTGYAETQYF. The CDR3, as DNA: TGCGCCAGCGCCAACCCGACAGGGTACGCGGAGACCCAGTACTTC. The whole variable domain, remainder taken from reference TRBV5-1 and TRBJ2-5, is KAGVTQTPRYLIKTRGQQVTLSCSPISGHRSVSWYQQTPGQGLQFLFEYFSETQRNKGNFPGRFSGRQFSNSRSEMNVSTLELGDSALYLCASANPTGYAETQYFGPGTRLLVL.

The J gene is TRBJ2-7, the V gene TRBV25-1; D is undetermined. The CDR3 has 11 amino acids. CDR1 MGHDK and CDR2 SYGVNS come from the germline V gene. V dropped 8 bases and J dropped 3 bases, with 8 bases sitting between them. The CDR3, as DNA: TGTGCCAGCCTTCCAGTCTACGAGCAGTACTTC. This encodes CASLPVYEQYF.

There are a few counts of this clonotype. The CDR3 loop is CASEPNQRDGPDTQYF. CDR3 DNA: TGTGCCAGCGAACCGAACCAGCGGGATGGACCAGATACGCAGTATTTT. This rearrangement joins TRBV6-2 or TRBV6-3 to TRBJ2-3; 7 bases align to TRBD2. Germline CDR1 reads MNHEY; CDR2 reads SVGEGT. The CDR3 is 16 amino acids. Losses at the gene ends were 8 bases for V and 4 bases for J; bases not matched to a gene: 15.

The chain links TRBV7-9 to TRBJ2-2; no firm D call. CDR1 and CDR2 from the germline V gene are SEHNR and FQNEAQ (reference sequence). This CDR3 comprises 14 residues. Trimming cost V 6 bases and J 6 bases, with 14 bases left between them. The chain's CDR3 is CASSPLLRAGELFF. CDR3 in DNA: TGTGCCAGCAGTCCACTTCTAAGGGCCGGGGAGCTGTTTTTT.

V usage is TRBV5-1 and J usage is TRBJ1-3; 7 bases are a match to TRBD1. Germline lookup yields CDR1 SGHRS and CDR2 YFSETQ. The CDR3 consists of 14 residues. The V gene end was trimmed by 4 bases and the J gene end by 0 bases; junction bases not matched to a gene: 1. CDR3 DNA: TGCGCCAGCAGCGGGGACAGCTCTGGAAACACCATATATTTT. Translated, it gives CASSGDSSGNTIYF.

The gene calls are TRBV27 and TRBJ2-1; TRBD1 matches 7 bases. Germline V gives CDR1 MNHEY, CDR2 SMNVEV (reference sequence). J was trimmed by 8 bases and V by 6 bases; bases with no gene match: 13. This CDR3 is built from 15 residues. Here the CDR3 DNA reads TGTGCCAGCAGGCCCCGACAGGGCCCATTGGATGAGCAGTTCTTC. Translation: CASRPRQGPLDEQFF.

CDR3 bases: TGTGCCAGCAGCTCCGACAAGGACGGGCCCCAGCATTTT. Residues: CASSSDKDGPQHF. The V and J genes are TRBV5-4 and TRBJ1-5; D call uncertain. CDR1 and CDR2 from the germline V gene are SGHNT and YYREEE (reference sequence). CDR3 length equals 13 residues. The ends were cut back, 3 bases at V and 9 bases at J, with 13 bases in the middle.

This clonotype appeared a few times. The chain recombines TRBV20-1 with TRBJ1-1; possibly TRBD1 for D (5 bases). This CDR3 is 12 amino acids long. Germline values: CDR1 DFQATT, CDR2 SNEGSKA (reference sequence). Trimming left V 3 bases short and J 7 bases short, with 12 bases between. The chain's CDR3 is CSASSGLFEAFF. The CDR3 DNA reads TGCAGTGCTAGTTCAGGGCTCTTTGAAGCTTTCTTT.

This rearrangement joins TRBV24-1 to TRBJ1-2; tentative D call: TRBD1 (6 bases). The germline V gene has CDR1 KGHDR and CDR2 SFDVKD. Trimming cost V 3 bases and J 8 bases, with 21 bases left between them. The CDR3 totals 16 residues. CDR3 protein: CATSDAQGSRSYGYTF. CDR3 in DNA: TGTGCCACCAGTGATGCACAGGGTTCACGGTCGTACGGCTACACCTTC.

The V call is TRBV18, the J call TRBJ2-7; D is perhaps TRBD1 (5 bases). Trimming pared 2 bases from V and 2 bases from J, leaving 13 bases between. The CDR3 runs 15 residues. Germline CDR1 KGHSH, CDR2 LQKENI. The CDR3 protein is CASSPEQGSTYEQYF. DNA of the CDR3: TGTGCCAGCTCACCAGAGCAGGGAAGCACCTACGAGCAGTACTTC.

The chain couples TRBV6-1 to TRBJ1-6, with 7 bases fitting TRBD1. The V and J ends lost 9 bases and 5 bases, in that order; junction bases with no gene match: 10. The V gene's germline CDR1 is MNHNS and CDR2 SASEGT. There are 15 residues in the CDR3. As DNA, the CDR3 is TGTGCCAGTTGCCGCGGGACAGCCGATAATTCACCCCTCCACTTT. Translated: CASCRGTADNSPLHF.

CDR3 loop: CASSFSGDYEQYF. As DNA, the CDR3 is TGTGCCAGCAGTTTCTCGGGGGACTACGAGCAGTACTTC. The chain is built from TRBV2 and TRBJ2-7, with TRBD2 as a possible D gene (6 bases). Germline CDR1 reads SNHLY; CDR2 reads FYNNEI. Between the trimmed V and J ends, which lost 5 bases and 3 bases, there was a span of 11 bases. The CDR3 is 13 residues long.

This clonotype occurred a few times. This chain connects TRBV7-3 to TRBJ2-5; 7 positions match TRBD1. Trimming at V came to 2 bases and at J to 3 bases, leaving 0 bases not matched to a gene. Germline V CDR1 and CDR2: SGHTA, FQGTGA. The CDR3 has 13 residues. The DNA for the CDR3 is TGTGCCAGCAGCTTACAGGGGGAAGAGACCCAGTACTTC. It encodes CASSLQGEETQYF.

This rearrangement joins TRBV7-9 to TRBJ1-6, with a tentative D call TRBD1 (5 bases). CDR1 is SEHNR and CDR2 is FQNEAQ in the germline V gene (reference sequence). V lost 1 base, J lost 9 bases, and 13 bases lay in between. CDR3 length: 15 residues. DNA of the CDR3: TGTGCCAGCAGCTTAGATCAGGGTGGGAGTTCACCCCTCCACTTT. It codes for CASSLDQGGSSPLHF. The variable domain in full, with the rest retrieved from reference TRBV7-9 and TRBJ1-6, is DTGVSQNPRHKITKRGQNVTFRCDPISEHNRLYWYRQTLGQGPEFLTYFQNEAQLEKSRLLSDRFSAERPKGSFSTLEIQRTEQGDSAMYLCASSLDQGGSSPLHFGNGTRLTVT.

The chain links TRBV6-1 to TRBJ1-5, with TRBD1 matching over 7 bases. Trimming at V came to 4 bases and at J to 7 bases, leaving 4 bases not matched to a gene. The germline V gene has CDR1 MNHNS and CDR2 SASEGT. The CDR3 spans 13 residues. This CDR3 reads CASSGGGRQPQHF. The CDR3 DNA is TGTGCCAGCAGTGGAGGGGGCCGACAGCCCCAGCATTTT.

The rearrangement joins TRBV30 to TRBJ2-1; 9 bases are shared with TRBD1. Germline V gene lookup returns CDR1 GTSNPN and CDR2 SVGIG (reference sequence). V dropped 4 bases and J dropped 1; count of bases not matched to a gene: 5. The CDR3 has 15 amino acids. The CDR3 spells CAWMGGTGSYNEQFF. The CDR3, as DNA: TGTGCCTGGATGGGGGGGACAGGGTCCTACAATGAGCAGTTCTTC.

The chain uses TRBV12-3 or TRBV12-4 and TRBJ2-1; 7 nucleotides align to TRBD2. Losses at the gene ends were 8 bases for V and 4 bases for J; bases not matched to a gene: 11. This CDR3 is built from 15 residues. The CDR3 DNA reads as TGTGCCAGCCGACCTTCGGCTAGCGGTTACAATGAGCAGTTCTTC. Translated: CASRPSASGYNEQFF.

This chain connects TRBV6-5 to TRBJ2-5; D may correspond to TRBD1 or TRBD2 (6 bases each). This CDR3 contains 14 residues. V dropped 0 bases and J dropped 4 bases, with 9 bases sitting between them. Germline CDR1 is MNHEY and CDR2 is SVGAGI. This CDR3 reads CASSYSRGVETQYF. The CDR3 nucleotides are TGTGCCAGCAGTTACTCGAGGGGGGTAGAGACCCAGTACTTC.

V gene TRBV20-1 combines with J gene TRBJ1-5; D is ambiguous. CDR1 is DFQATT, CDR2 SNEGSKA, per germline (reference sequence). CDR3 size: 14 residues. Trimming removed 1 base from V and 7 bases from J, with 14 bases in between. In DNA, the CDR3 is TGCAGTGCTAGAGGCCAGAACCTGTTGCAGCCCCAGCATTTT. The encoded protein is CSARGQNLLQPQHF.

This clonotype has more than one count but fewer than ten. This chain connects TRBV18 to TRBJ1-6; tentative D call: TRBD1 (5 bases). This CDR3 has 14 residues. The V end lost 3 bases, the J end lost 5 bases, and 8 bases lay between the germline ends. In germline, CDR1 is KGHSH, CDR2 LQKENI. The CDR3 protein is CASSPTANNSPLHF. In nucleotides, the CDR3 is TGTGCCAGCTCACCGACAGCTAATAATTCACCCCTCCACTTT.

This chain connects TRBV5-4 to TRBJ2-4; 7 nucleotides line up with TRBD1. Per germline, CDR1 SGHNT and CDR2 YYREEE (reference sequence). The V gene end was trimmed by 4 bases and the J gene end by 8 bases; junction bases not matched to a gene: 6. CDR3 length: 13 amino acids. This chain's CDR3 is CASSTQGKDIQYF. Here the CDR3 DNA reads TGTGCCAGCAGCACACAGGGGAAGGACATTCAGTACTTC.

The gene calls are TRBV19 and TRBJ2-3; tentatively, D is TRBD2 (6 bases). V lost 2 bases, J lost 6 bases, and 12 bases lay in between. The CDR3 consists of 14 residues. From germline, CDR1 is LNHDA and CDR2 SQIVND (reference sequence). DNA for the CDR3: TGTGCCAGTAGTATACTGCCTAGCGTGGATACGCAGTATTTT. Its translation: CASSILPSVDTQYF.

In this sample, this clonotype turned up once. This chain connects TRBV24-1 to TRBJ2-1, with 11 bases that match TRBD1. Per germline, CDR1 KGHDR and CDR2 SFDVKD. The V and J ends lost 7 bases and 8 bases, in that order; junction bases with no gene match: 6. The CDR3 consists of 14 residues. The CDR3 loop is CATSGTGGQDEQFF. The DNA for the CDR3 is TGTGCCACCAGCGGGACAGGGGGTCAGGATGAGCAGTTCTTC.

This chain uses TRBV6-1 with TRBJ2-5; TRBD2 aligns across 7 bases. The germline gives CDR1 MNHNS, CDR2 SASEGT. The CDR3 extends over 16 amino acids. Germline trimming cut 8 bases from V and 3 bases from J; bases unmatched to any gene: 15. The CDR3 region is CASGRRQGGPKETQYF. The DNA for the CDR3 is TGTGCCAGCGGGCGTCGTCAGGGAGGGCCGAAAGAGACCCAGTACTTC.

The chain combines TRBV5-5 with TRBJ1-2; D is ambiguous. V was clipped by 2 bases and J by 7 bases, with 12 bases between them. Germline values: CDR1 SGHKS, CDR2 YYEKEE (reference sequence). The CDR3 is 13 amino acids. Here the CDR3 reads CASSFTMDSGYTF. The CDR3 nucleotides read TGTGCCAGCAGCTTTACGATGGATTCTGGCTACACCTTC.